The clone carrying this T cell receptor beta chain was seen many times. The antigen remains undetermined. Germline lookup yields CDR1 SGDLS and CDR2 YYNGEE. CDR3 size: 15 residues. V was pared by 0 bases and J by 1 base, with 10 bases between. This record comes from a study of T cells in Graves' hyperthyroidism and ophthalmopathy. Study as a whole: Peripheral blood was obtained at initial diagnosis, preceding any treatment.

RNA transcripts gave rise to amplified TCR beta CDR3 regions. The study used the HTBI primer set for a first-round RT-PCR of the TCR CDR3. TCRdb re-analysed the multiplex PCR reads in MiXCR, keeping a single row per CDR3 protein. The sample contains about 500,000 distinct CDR3 sequences, over 15% of which appear only once. Findings of the study overall: Most expanded thyroid clonotypes above 0.001 also appeared in blood. Prediction of ophthalmopathy progression came a median about 6 months pre-onset.

The rearrangement uses TRBV9 and TRBJ1-1, with a tentative D call TRBD1 (5 bases). The source material was blood. This TCR derives from a woman between 18 and 29 years old with Graves' hyperthyroidism. The CDR3 nucleotides are TGTGCCAGCAGCGTAGCCGCTGGGGGGAACACTGAAGCTTTCTTT. This gives the protein CASSVAAGGNTEAFF.